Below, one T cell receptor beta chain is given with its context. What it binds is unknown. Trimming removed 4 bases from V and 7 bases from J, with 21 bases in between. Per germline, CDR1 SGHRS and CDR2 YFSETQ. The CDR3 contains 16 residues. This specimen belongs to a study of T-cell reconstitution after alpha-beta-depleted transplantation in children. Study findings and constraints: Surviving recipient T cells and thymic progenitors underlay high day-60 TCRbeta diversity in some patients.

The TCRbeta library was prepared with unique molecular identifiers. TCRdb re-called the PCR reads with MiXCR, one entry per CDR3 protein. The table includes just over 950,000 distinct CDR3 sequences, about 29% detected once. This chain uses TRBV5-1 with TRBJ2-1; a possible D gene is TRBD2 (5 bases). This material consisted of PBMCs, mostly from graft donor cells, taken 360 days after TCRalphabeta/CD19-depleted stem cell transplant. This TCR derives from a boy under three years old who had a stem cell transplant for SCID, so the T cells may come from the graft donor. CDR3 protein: CASSLDDSVDGNEQFF. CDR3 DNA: TGCGCCAGCAGCCTCGACGATAGCGTCGACGGGAATGAGCAGTTCTTC.